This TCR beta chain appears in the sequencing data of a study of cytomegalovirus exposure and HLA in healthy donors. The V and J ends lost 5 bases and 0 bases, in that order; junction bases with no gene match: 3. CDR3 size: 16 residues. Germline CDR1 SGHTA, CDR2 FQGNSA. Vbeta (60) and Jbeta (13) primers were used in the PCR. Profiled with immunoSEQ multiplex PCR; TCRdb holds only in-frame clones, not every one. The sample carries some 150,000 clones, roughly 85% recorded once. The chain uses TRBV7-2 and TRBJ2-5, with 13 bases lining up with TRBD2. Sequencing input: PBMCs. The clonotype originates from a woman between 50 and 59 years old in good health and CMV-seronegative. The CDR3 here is CASSLTSGGYQETQYF. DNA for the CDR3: TGTGCCAGCAGCCTGACTAGCGGGGGGTACCAAGAGACCCAGTACTTC. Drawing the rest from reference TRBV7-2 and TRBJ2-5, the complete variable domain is GAGVSQSPSNKVTEKGKDVELRCDPISGHTALYWYRQSLGQGLEFLIYFQGNSAPDKSGLPSDRFSAERTGGSVSTLTIQRTQQEDSAVYLCASSLTSGGYQETQYFGPGTRLLVL.